This entry features one TCR beta chain sequence. Its antigen is not known. The sample comes from a study of graft-versus-host responses after intestinal transplantation. Turning to the study itself: The transplants performed in recipients were multivisceral, liver-intestinal, or isolated intestinal. Each patient got anti-thymocyte globulin induction, then tacrolimus and steroids for about 3 years.

From germline, CDR1 is SGHRS and CDR2 YFSETQ. This CDR3 comprises 16 residues. V dropped 4 bases and J dropped 3; count of bases not matched to a gene: 6. Repertoires were generated with immunoSEQ multiplex PCR, while TCRdb's copy carries only in-frame clones and drops some. The sample comprises 85,000 to 90,000 clones, roughly four fifths of which are singletons, and roughly 15% rests with the top ten. The sample consisted of unstimulated CD8+ T cells sorted from spleen or lymph node cells, taken before intestinal transplant. The V call is TRBV5-1, the J call TRBJ2-1, with 11 bases aligning to TRBD2. The receptor was isolated from a human donor who received an intestinal transplant. The CDR3 coding sequence is TGCGCCAGCAGCGGGGGACTAGCGGACCTCTACAATGAGCAGTTCTTC. Its translation: CASSGGLADLYNEQFF. Full variable domain (remainder filled in from reference TRBV5-1 and TRBJ2-1): KAGVTQTPRYLIKTRGQQVTLSCSPISGHRSVSWYQQTPGQGLQFLFEYFSETQRNKGNFPGRFSGRQFSNSRSEMNVSTLELGDSALYLCASSGGLADLYNEQFFGPGTRLTVL.